These 26 T cell receptor beta chains were sequenced from one sample in a study of radiotherapy plus CTLA-4 blockade in lung cancer. Sequenced by immunoSEQ multiplex PCR; TCRdb stores in-frame clones only, minus some. Altogether 120,000 or so clones are present, around 90% being singletons, with the ten largest covering roughly 6.9%. The material was peripheral blood, obtained from a patient treated with radiotherapy plus ipilimumab. The receptors were sampled from a human donor with non-small cell lung cancer that progressed on radiotherapy plus ipilimumab.

V usage is TRBV9 and J usage is TRBJ2-7, with unresolved D. Deletions cut 0 bases from V and 2 bases from J, with 9 bases between. The CDR3 loop spans 14 amino acids. CDR1 is SGDLS, CDR2 YYNGEE, per germline. As DNA, the CDR3 is TGTGCCAGCAGCGTAGGTAGTAGCCCCTACGAGCAGTACTTC. It encodes CASSVGSSPYEQYF.

This chain joins TRBV7-8 and TRBJ1-3; D is undetermined. The germline V gene encodes CDR1 SGHVS and CDR2 FQNEAQ. Trimming cost V 5 bases and J 6 bases, with 11 bases left between them. This CDR3 region has 13 residues. The CDR3 region is CASSAHSVNTIYF. Here the CDR3 DNA reads TGTGCCAGCAGCGCTCATAGTGTAAACACCATATATTTT.

J is TRBJ2-7 and V is TRBV6-5; D gene uncertain. The germline V gene has CDR1 MNHEY and CDR2 SVGAGI. The CDR3 consists of 13 residues. V lost 8 bases to trimming and J lost 4 bases, with 15 bases between them. The CDR3 region has the DNA TGTGCCAGCCGGCCATTTGGCCCTTACGAGCAGTACTTC. Translating it yields CASRPFGPYEQYF.

CDR3 DNA: TGTGCCTGGAGTGCGGGGGTTGGCTACACCTTC. It specifies CAWSAGVGYTF. The chain uses TRBV30 and TRBJ1-2; the D gene is possibly TRBD1 (5 bases). V lost 1 base, J lost 7 bases, and 7 bases lay in between. Germline V gene lookup returns CDR1 GTSNPN and CDR2 SVGIG (reference sequence). This CDR3 comprises 11 residues.

The chain has TRBV6-6 and TRBJ2-7; TRBD1 might be the D (6 bases). Germline assignment: CDR1 MNHNY and CDR2 SVGAGI (reference sequence). The CDR3 consists of 15 residues. With 5 bases removed from V and 0 bases from J, the gap between germline ends came to 14 bases. Here the CDR3 DNA reads TGTGCCAGCAGTACAACAGGGAAGAGCTCCTACGAGCAGTACTTC. This sequence encodes CASSTTGKSSYEQYF.

V and J are TRBV4-2 and TRBJ1-2; TRBD1 is a possible D gene (5 bases). The V gene lost 7 bases and the J gene lost 5 bases, with 17 bases spanning the gap. This CDR3 contains 14 residues. Germline CDR1 is LGHNA and CDR2 is YNFKEQ. The CDR3 sequence is CASTYGGGRYGYTF. The CDR3 bases are TGTGCCAGCACCTACGGGGGGGGTAGGTATGGCTACACCTTC.

V and J are TRBV11-2 and TRBJ2-2, with D possibly TRBD2 on 5 matching bases. Germline-derived CDR1 and CDR2 are SGHAT and FQNNGV. Trimming took 3 bases from V and 8 from J, leaving 22 bases between them. This CDR3 is 17 amino acids long. The CDR3 DNA follows: TGTGCCAGCAGCTTGGGTCATCACCGGCCCAGAGGGGGGGAGCTGTTTTTT. Translating gives CASSLGHHRPRGGELFF.

The chain uses TRBV2 and TRBJ2-1; 10 bases are a match to TRBD2. The length of the CDR3 is 16 residues. Trimming at V came to 3 bases and at J to 2 bases, leaving 4 bases not matched to a gene. Germline loops: CDR1 SNHLY, CDR2 FYNNEI. In nucleotides, the CDR3 is TGTGCCAGCAGTGACGGGACTAGCGCGGCCTACAATGAGCAGTTCTTC. As protein: CASSDGTSAAYNEQFF.

This clone was recorded once. The V gene is TRBV7-9, the J gene TRBJ2-3, with TRBD2 as a possible D gene (7 bases). Trimming removed 5 bases from V and 4 bases from J, with 16 bases in between. Germline V CDR1 and CDR2: SEHNR, FQNEAQ (reference sequence). The CDR3 sequence is 15 residues long. In DNA form, the CDR3 reads TGTGCCAGCAGCCGGGGGCGCGGGAGTTCAGATACGCAGTATTTT. Protein: CASSRGRGSSDTQYF.

The genes are TRBV5-1 and TRBJ2-7; the match to TRBD2 covers 7 bases. CDR1 is SGHRS, CDR2 YFSETQ, per germline. Trimming cost V 2 bases and J 0 bases; bases outside gene matches: 2. There are 14 residues in the CDR3. CDR3 sequence: CASSLGLDSYEQYF. In nucleotides, the CDR3 is TGCGCCAGCAGCTTAGGACTAGACTCCTACGAGCAGTACTTC.

The chain links TRBV6-1 to TRBJ2-7, with D uncertain. CDR3 length equals 14 residues. The germline gives CDR1 MNHNS, CDR2 SASEGT. Trimming cost V 8 bases and J 0 bases, with 14 bases left between them. CDR3 loop: CASGAEEHSYEQYF. The CDR3 DNA follows: TGTGCCAGCGGAGCAGAAGAGCACTCCTACGAGCAGTACTTC.

The J gene is TRBJ2-1, the V gene TRBV7-2; D is ambiguous. CDR3 length: 12 residues. Deletions cut 5 bases from V and 6 bases from J, with 8 bases between. The germline gives CDR1 SGHTA, CDR2 FQGNSA. The CDR3 nucleotides are TGTGCCAGCAGCCCCCCGGCCAATGAGCAGTTCTTC. Its translation: CASSPPANEQFF.

The V call is TRBV19, the J call TRBJ2-7, with TRBD1 as a possible D gene (6 bases). The CDR3 extends over 13 amino acids. The germline V gene has CDR1 LNHDA and CDR2 SQIVND (reference sequence). Trimming pared 4 bases from V and 5 bases from J, leaving 12 bases between. For the CDR3, the DNA is TGTGCCAGTAGTACAAGACAGGCTGACGAGCAGTACTTC. This translates into CASSTRQADEQYF.

This clone was observed a single time. The chain employs TRBV7-2 and TRBJ2-7; TRBD2 agrees at 9 bases. The CDR3 length is 16 residues. CDR1 SGHTA and CDR2 FQGNSA come from the germline V gene. V dropped 7 bases and J dropped 6; count of bases not matched to a gene: 16. CDR3 region: CASTELAGGYTGEQYF. In nucleotides, the CDR3 is TGTGCCAGCACCGAGTTGGCGGGAGGGTATACGGGCGAGCAGTACTTC. Using reference TRBV7-2 and TRBJ2-7 for the parts outside the CDR3, the full variable domain is GAGVSQSPSNKVTEKGKDVELRCDPISGHTALYWYRQSLGQGLEFLIYFQGNSAPDKSGLPSDRFSAERTGGSVSTLTIQRTQQEDSAVYLCASTELAGGYTGEQYFGPGTRLTVT.

CDR3 region: CASSFVQLPVGETQYF. CDR3 in DNA: TGCGCCAGCAGCTTCGTGCAGCTCCCGGTCGGAGAGACCCAGTACTTC. The gene calls are TRBV5-1 and TRBJ2-5; D is undetermined. Germline values: CDR1 SGHRS, CDR2 YFSETQ. The V end was cut by 2 bases, the J end by 4 bases, with 18 bases between. The CDR3 runs to 16 residues.

The chain carries TRBV15 and TRBJ2-7; 12 bases fit TRBD2. V shed 0 bases, J shed 0 bases, and the junction held 3 bases outside the gene matches. Germline CDR1 is LNHNV and CDR2 is YYDKDF (reference sequence). The CDR3 consists of 17 residues. The CDR3 nucleotides are TGTGCCACCAGCAGAGATAGGACTAGCGGGAACTCCTACGAGCAGTACTTC. Translating it yields CATSRDRTSGNSYEQYF.

A word on this clone: Other nucleotide sequences from this sample produce the same CDR3. The chain has TRBV5-1 and TRBJ1-5; possible D gene TRBD1, 5 bases. Germline V gene data show CDR1 as SGHRS and CDR2 as YFSETQ. Trimming removed 4 bases from V and 4 bases from J, with 9 bases in between. This CDR3 has 13 residues. The CDR3 sequence: CASSPEGNQPQHF. Here the CDR3 DNA reads TGCGCCAGCAGCCCGGAGGGGAATCAGCCCCAGCATTTT.

The V and J genes are TRBV10-1 and TRBJ1-1; no clear D gene. Germline loops: CDR1 WNHNN, CDR2 SYGVQD (reference sequence). This CDR3 has 11 amino acids. Trimming removed 8 bases from V and 2 bases from J, with 6 bases in between. CDR3 sequence (DNA): TGCGCCAGCTCCTCCAACACTGAAGCTTTCTTT. Translating it yields CASSSNTEAFF.

The chain links TRBV5-1 to TRBJ2-7; D call uncertain. Germline V gene lookup returns CDR1 SGHRS and CDR2 YFSETQ. Trimming shortened V by 3 bases and J by 3 bases, and 16 bases separated the two germline ends. This CDR3 spans 15 amino acids. CDR3 amino acids: CASSSNWSPLYEQYF. CDR3 in DNA: TGCGCCAGCAGCTCCAACTGGTCCCCCCTCTACGAGCAGTACTTC.

The chain uses TRBV6-1 and TRBJ2-7; tentative D call: TRBD1 (5 bases). This CDR3 is built from 12 residues. Deletions cut 6 bases from V and 3 bases from J, with 9 bases between. Germline V gives CDR1 MNHNS, CDR2 SASEGT. CDR3 in amino acids: CASSRRGYEQYF. The CDR3 coding sequence is TGTGCCAGCAGCCGAAGGGGCTACGAGCAGTACTTC.

The V gene is TRBV5-4, the J gene TRBJ2-3, with TRBD1 identical over 7 bases. This CDR3 contains 13 residues. Germline CDR1 SGHNT, CDR2 YYREEE (reference sequence). Unmatched junction bases numbered 5, after V lost 4 bases and J lost 6 bases. The CDR3 nucleotides read TGTGCCAGCAGCAAAGACAGGGCCGATACGCAGTATTTT. Protein product: CASSKDRADTQYF.

V and J are TRBV6-5 and TRBJ1-5; D possibly corresponds to TRBD1 (6 bases). V lost 6 bases and J 0 bases, leaving 9 bases between the germline ends. The CDR3 spans 14 residues. Germline assignment: CDR1 MNHEY and CDR2 SVGAGI. The CDR3 reads CASRGTFSNQPQHF. As DNA, the CDR3 is TGTGCCAGCAGGGGGACATTTAGCAATCAGCCCCAGCATTTT.

The chain has TRBV6-4 and TRBJ2-5; a possible D gene is TRBD1 (6 bases). Per germline, CDR1 MRHNA and CDR2 SNTAGT. Trimming shortened V by 6 bases and J by 5 bases, and 13 bases separated the two germline ends. The length of the CDR3 is 13 residues. This chain's CDR3 is CASRNRAWETQYF. The CDR3 DNA sequence: TGTGCCAGCAGGAACAGGGCTTGGGAGACCCAGTACTTC.

The rearrangement links TRBV5-4 to TRBJ2-7, with D perhaps TRBD1 (5 bases). The CDR3 runs to 14 residues. The ends were cut back, 3 bases at V and 0 bases at J, with 10 bases in the middle. CDR1 is SGHNT and CDR2 is YYREEE in the germline V gene (reference sequence). CDR3 sequence: CASSSTGNSYEQYF. CDR3 coding DNA: TGTGCCAGCAGCTCCACAGGAAACTCCTACGAGCAGTACTTC.

This clone appeared once. This sequence joins TRBV7-8 and TRBJ2-7, with 11 bases identical to TRBD2. Per germline, CDR1 SGHVS and CDR2 FQNEAQ. V gave up 2 bases and J gave up 1 base; unmatched junction bases: 10. The CDR3 contains 18 residues. CDR3 DNA sequence: TGTGCCAGCAGCTTAAAGCAAACTAGCGGGAGCAGATCCTACGAGCAGTACTTC. Amino acid sequence: CASSLKQTSGSRSYEQYF. The complete variable domain, with remaining parts taken from reference TRBV7-8 and TRBJ2-7, reads GAGVSQSPRYKVAKRGQDVALRCDPISGHVSLFWYQQALGQGPEFLTYFQNEAQLDKSGLPSDRFFAERPEGSVSTLKIQRTQQEDSAVYLCASSLKQTSGSRSYEQYFGPGTRLTVT.

The gene calls are TRBV6-1 and TRBJ2-5, with 7 bases that match TRBD2. This CDR3 has 14 amino acids. From germline, CDR1 is MNHNS and CDR2 SASEGT. The V and J ends lost 7 bases and 1 base, in that order; junction bases with no gene match: 6. As DNA, the CDR3 is TGTGCCAGCACGGTTGGGAGGGCCCAAGAGACCCAGTACTTC. Its protein product is CASTVGRAQETQYF.